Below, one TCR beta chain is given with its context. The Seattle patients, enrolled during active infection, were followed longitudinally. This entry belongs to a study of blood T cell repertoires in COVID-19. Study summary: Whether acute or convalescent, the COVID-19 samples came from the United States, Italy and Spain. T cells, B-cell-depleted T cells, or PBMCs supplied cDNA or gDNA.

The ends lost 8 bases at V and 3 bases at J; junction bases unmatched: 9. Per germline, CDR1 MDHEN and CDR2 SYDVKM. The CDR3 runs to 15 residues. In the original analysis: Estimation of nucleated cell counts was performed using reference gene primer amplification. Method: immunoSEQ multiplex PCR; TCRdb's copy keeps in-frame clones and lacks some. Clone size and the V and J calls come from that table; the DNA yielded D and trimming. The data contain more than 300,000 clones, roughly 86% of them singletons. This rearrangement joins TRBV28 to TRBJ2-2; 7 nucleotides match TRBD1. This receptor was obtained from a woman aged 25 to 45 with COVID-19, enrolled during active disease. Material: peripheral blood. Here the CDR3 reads CASGRPTGYTGELFF. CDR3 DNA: TGTGCCAGCGGGAGACCGACAGGGTACACCGGGGAGCTGTTTTTT. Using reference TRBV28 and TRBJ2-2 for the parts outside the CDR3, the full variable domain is DVKVTQSSRYLVKRTGEKVFLECVQDMDHENMFWYRQDPGLGLRLIYFSYDVKMKEKGDIPEGYSVSREKKERFSLILESASTNQTSMYLCASGRPTGYTGELFFGEGSRLTVL.